This TCR beta chain was sequenced in a study of cytomegalovirus exposure and HLA in healthy donors. With respect to this clone: Its antigen remains unidentified.

Findings and limits, study-wide: In a later analysis, the majority of CMV-associated beta chains seemingly showed HLA restriction. The number of N-insertions in an Asian-associated ancestry cluster was reportedly below the roughly 620-donor mean in a later analysis.

Germline V lookup: CDR1 LNHDA, CDR2 SQIVND (reference sequence). The CDR3 extends over 14 amino acids. V lost 5 bases to trimming and J lost 7 bases; unmatched junction nucleotides: 6. Use of 60 Vbeta and 13 Jbeta primers characterized the PCR. Sequencing used immunoSEQ multiplex PCR; TCRdb keeps in-frame clones, though not all of them. The sample records around 130,000 clones, about 81% being singletons. The genes are TRBV19 and TRBJ2-1; 9 bases fit TRBD1. The clonotype originates from a woman aged 40 to 50 in good health and CMV-seropositive. Material: PBMCs. CDR3 nucleotides: TGTGCCAGTAGTGAGGGACAGGGTATTAATGAGCAGTTCTTC. This codes for CASSEGQGINEQFF.